The rows below give T cell receptor beta chains drawn from one sample of a study of vaccination and CD4 T cells after COVID-19. In TCRdb, the PCR reads were re-called with MiXCR into one record per CDR3 protein. The sample records 20,000 to 25,000 distinct CDR3 sequences, around 42% being singletons. These TCRs' antigens remain unknown. The sequenced sample was CD4+ T cells from blood, cultured in vitro. These receptors originate from a human donor who had recovered from COVID-19. Each CDR3 is given with its conserved first and last residue. The D gene is left open where the match is weak. Clone size is shown for a subset of rows, as once, few, many or a class of expanded clone.

j_call	cdr3_length	clone_size	d_call	v_call	cdr3_aa	cdr3_nt
TRBJ1-5	12	-	-	TRBV12-3/TRBV12-4	CASSFIERPQHF	TGTGCCAGCAGTTTTATAGAGAGGCCCCAGCATTTT
TRBJ1-4	16	medium-sized	-	TRBV7-9	CASSLKAGDTNEKLFF	TGTGCCAGCAGTTTAAAGGCTGGAGATACTAATGAAAAACTGTTTTTT
TRBJ1-1	15	large	-	TRBV7-3	CASSLMVTLNTEAFF	TGTGCCAGCAGCTTAATGGTCACATTGAACACTGAAGCTTTCTTT
TRBJ2-5	14	few	TRBD2	TRBV7-7	CASSPIAGEETQYF	TGTGCCAGCAGCCCCATAGCGGGGGAAGAGACCCAGTACTTC
TRBJ2-7	16	-	TRBD2	TRBV20-1	CSARTSGRHPPWEQYF	TGCAGTGCTAGGACTAGCGGGAGACATCCTCCCTGGGAGCAGTACTTC
TRBJ2-7	14	once	TRBD2	TRBV7-2	CASSWLAGPYEQYF	TGTGCCAGCAGCTGGCTAGCGGGCCCCTACGAGCAGTACTTC
TRBJ2-7	14	-	-	TRBV28	CASSSRRATYEQYF	TGTGCCAGCAGTTCACGCAGGGCTACCTACGAGCAGTACTTC
TRBJ1-1	15	-	TRBD1	TRBV5-6	CASSLRTGTHTEAFF	TGTGCCAGCAGCCTGAGGACAGGGACTCACACTGAAGCTTTCTTT
TRBJ2-5	14	few	-	TRBV11-2	CASSLVAGTETQYF	TGTGCCAGCAGCTTAGTCGCAGGGACAGAGACCCAGTACTTC
TRBJ1-1	14	-	-	TRBV11-2	CASSLDGANTEAFF	TGTGCCAGCAGCTTAGATGGGGCGAACACTGAAGCTTTCTTT
TRBJ1-2	15	-	TRBD1	TRBV24-1	CATSDEDRGVGGYTF	TGTGCCACCAGTGATGAGGACAGGGGGGTGGGCGGCTACACCTTC
TRBJ1-2	13	-	-	TRBV5-1	CASSLGVPGGYTF	TGCGCCAGCAGCTTGGGGGTTCCTGGTGGCTACACCTTC
TRBJ1-5	14	-	-	TRBV6-2/TRBV6-3	CASSYSAGHQPQHF	TGTGCCAGCAGTTACTCGGCAGGGCATCAGCCCCAGCATTTT
TRBJ1-1	18	few	TRBD1	TRBV30	CAWSQTHDGQGTNTEAFF	TGTGCCTGGAGTCAAACCCACGACGGACAGGGGACGAACACTGAAGCTTTCTTT
TRBJ2-2	13	few	-	TRBV7-2	CASSSQGYGELFF	TGTGCCAGCAGCTCCCAGGGTTACGGGGAGCTGTTTTTT
TRBJ1-2	16	few	-	TRBV6-1	CASRTSTGGPSGGYTF	TGTGCCAGCAGAACATCAACCGGGGGTCCATCTGGAGGCTACACCTTC
TRBJ1-5	15	-	-	TRBV5-1	CASSLEGRGSQPQHF	TGCGCCAGCAGCTTGGAAGGAAGAGGGAGTCAGCCCCAGCATTTT
TRBJ2-7	15	-	TRBD1	TRBV5-1	CASSGSGTGFHEQYF	TGCGCCAGCAGCGGGTCCGGGACAGGGTTCCACGAGCAGTACTTC
TRBJ2-7	16	-	-	TRBV11-2	CASSLGGISSSYEQYF	TGTGCCAGCAGCTTAGGTGGCATCTCTTCCTCTTACGAGCAGTACTTC
TRBJ2-5	20	-	-	TRBV4-3	CASSHVLSGGGSLARETQYF	TGCGCCAGCAGCCACGTTCTGTCGGGTGGAGGGAGCTTAGCTCGAGAGACCCAGTACTTC
TRBJ1-1	12	few	-	TRBV12-3/TRBV12-4	CASRTKGTEAFF	TGTGCCAGCAGAACAAAGGGGACTGAAGCTTTCTTT
TRBJ2-3	13	-	-	TRBV5-4	CATGKMSTDTQYF	TGTGCCACTGGAAAAATGAGCACAGATACGCAGTATTTT
TRBJ2-2	14	-	TRBD2	TRBV7-3	CASTVLAGSGELFF	TGTGCCAGCACTGTTCTAGCGGGGTCCGGGGAGCTGTTTTTT
TRBJ1-4	13	-	-	TRBV20-1	CSAKGHTNEELFF	TGCAGTGCCAAGGGACACACTAATGAAGAACTGTTTTTT
TRBJ2-7	15	-	-	TRBV21-1	CASTRTRTGPYEQYF	TGTGCCAGCACCCGCACCAGGACAGGGCCCTACGAGCAGTACTTC
TRBJ2-1	15	-	-	TRBV7-2	CASSSPRGHHNEQFF	TGTGCCAGCAGCTCTCCTCGGGGGCACCACAATGAGCAGTTCTTC
TRBJ1-3	17	-	-	TRBV7-2	CASSPGWGESSGNTIYF	TGTGCCAGCAGCCCTGGGTGGGGGGAAAGCTCTGGAAACACCATATATTTT
TRBJ2-3	16	-	TRBD1	TRBV28	CASSSRRDSNTDTQYF	TGTGCCAGCAGTTCCCGCCGGGACAGCAACACAGATACGCAGTATTTT
TRBJ1-1	14	-	-	TRBV18	CASSPRPTNTEAFF	TGTGCCAGCTCACCAAGACCGACGAACACTGAAGCTTTCTTT
TRBJ1-5	15	-	-	TRBV5-1	CASSLGAGVGQPQHF	TGCGCCAGCAGCTTGGGGGCAGGGGTAGGACAGCCCCAGCATTTT
TRBJ1-2	15	-	TRBD1	TRBV6-5	CASSYQGEANYGYTF	TGTGCCAGCAGTTATCAGGGGGAGGCTAACTATGGCTACACCTTC
TRBJ2-7	14	-	TRBD2	TRBV20-1	CSARASGRHYEQYF	TGCAGTGCTAGGGCTAGCGGGAGGCATTATGAGCAGTACTTC
TRBJ1-2	13	-	-	TRBV19	CASKEQAAGGYTF	TGTGCCAGTAAGGAACAGGCCGCGGGAGGCTACACCTTC
TRBJ1-2	13	-	-	TRBV10-3	CAISEWAGEGYTF	TGTGCCATCAGTGAGTGGGCAGGGGAAGGCTACACCTTC
TRBJ2-7	10	few	-	TRBV20-1	CSARDQGQYF	TGCAGTGCTAGAGATCAGGGGCAGTACTTC
TRBJ2-2	16	few	-	TRBV28	CASSLRAPVESGELFF	TGTGCCAGCAGTTTAAGGGCCCCGGTAGAGAGCGGGGAGCTGTTTTTT
TRBJ1-1	14	-	-	TRBV6-1	CASKSTQGGTEAFF	TGTGCCAGCAAATCAACGCAAGGCGGCACTGAAGCTTTCTTT
TRBJ2-3	13	few	-	TRBV7-2	CASSLARSDTQYF	TGTGCCAGCAGCTTAGCCAGGAGCGATACGCAGTATTTT
TRBJ2-1	16	-	TRBD2	TRBV24-1	CATAGFSGNSYNEQFF	TGTGCCACCGCCGGGTTTAGCGGGAACTCCTACAATGAGCAGTTCTTC
TRBJ1-5	14	-	TRBD1	TRBV20-1	CSARNRDRLQPQHF	TGCAGTGCTAGAAACCGGGACAGACTTCAGCCCCAGCATTTT
TRBJ2-5	14	few	-	TRBV12-3/TRBV12-4	CASSLGQMVETQYF	TGTGCCAGCAGTTTAGGCCAGATGGTGGAGACCCAGTACTTC
TRBJ1-2	14	-	-	TRBV6-5	CASSYSGTVYGYTF	TGTGCCAGCAGTTACTCGGGAACCGTATATGGCTACACCTTC
TRBJ1-1	15	few	TRBD1	TRBV2	CASSEGTGRRTEAFF	TGTGCCAGCAGTGAAGGGACAGGGCGGAGGACTGAAGCTTTCTTT
TRBJ2-7	14	once	TRBD1	TRBV29-1	CSVAYWDRTYEQYF	TGCAGCGTTGCCTATTGGGACAGAACCTACGAGCAGTACTTC
TRBJ2-7	14	-	-	TRBV28	CASSLAGDSYEQYF	TGTGCCAGCAGTTTGGCAGGCGACTCCTACGAGCAGTACTTC